A single sample gave rise to the 2 T cell receptor beta chains below, sequenced in a study of cytomegalovirus exposure and HLA in healthy donors (dated by TCRdb to the late 2010s). The library came from the immunoSEQ multiplex PCR assay. For the multiplex PCR, a mixture combining 60 forward primers for TCR Vbeta segments and 13 reverse primers for TCR Jbeta segments was used. The clones in this table, taken by TCRdb from immuneACCESS, are in-frame only. Not every clone is retained; where verified, under half of the shortfall comes from an unresolved V gene, and the cause of the rest is unknown. Recorded for this sample are around 59,000 clones; approximately 83% of them occurred a single time. Together, the top ten hold 1.5% to 2% of the sample. Specimen: PBMCs. The receptors were gathered from a human donor in good health.

V is TRBV4-3 and J is TRBJ1-3; maybe TRBD1 (6 bases). The V and J ends lost 1 base and 5 bases respectively, with 12 bases between them. The CDR3 loop spans 15 amino acids. Germline-derived CDR1 and CDR2 are LGHNA and YSLEER. The CDR3 region is CASSQARTVRNTIYF. The CDR3 coding sequence is TGCGCCAGCAGCCAAGCTAGGACAGTCCGAAACACCATATATTTT.

This clone was detected only once. The rearrangement links TRBV7-9 to TRBJ1-6; TRBD1 agrees at 8 bases. V was pared by 1 base and J by 9 bases, with 2 bases of the junction left unmatched. The CDR3 is 14 residues long. CDR1 and CDR2 from the germline V gene are SEHNR and FQNEAQ (reference sequence). For the CDR3, the DNA is TGTGCCAGCAGCTTAGGGGACAGGATTTCACCCCTCCACTTT. This translates into CASSLGDRISPLHF.